The present entry profiles one TCR beta chain with its context. Via MiXCR, TCRdb re-called the 5' RACE reads, giving one row per CDR3 protein. This sample carries under 90,000 distinct CDR3 sequences, around 13% of them seen once, and the ten largest clones take about 6.4%. Between the trimmed V and J ends, which lost 3 bases and 4 bases, there was a span of 15 bases. This CDR3 has 15 amino acids. The record originates from a study of early T cells in non-severe SARS-CoV-2 infection. The specimen was whole blood. The chain has TRBV12-3 or TRBV12-4 and TRBJ1-1; the D is unclear. This TCR derives from an adult who was a healthcare worker with PCR-confirmed SARS-CoV-2 infection or an uninfected control (not recorded which). The CDR3 DNA reads as TGTGCCAGCAGTTTCCGGACGCCACGGGCCACTGAAGCTTTCTTT. This encodes CASSFRTPRATEAFF.